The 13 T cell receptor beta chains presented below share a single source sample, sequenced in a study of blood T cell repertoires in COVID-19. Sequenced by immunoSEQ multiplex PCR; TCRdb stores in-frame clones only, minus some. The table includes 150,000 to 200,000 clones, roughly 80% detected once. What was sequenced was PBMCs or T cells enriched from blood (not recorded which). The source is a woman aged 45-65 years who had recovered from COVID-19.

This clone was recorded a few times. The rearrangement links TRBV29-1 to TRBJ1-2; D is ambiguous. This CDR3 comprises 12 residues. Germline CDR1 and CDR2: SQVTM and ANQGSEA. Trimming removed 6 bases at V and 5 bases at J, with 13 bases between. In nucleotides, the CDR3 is TGCAGCGTGGAGGACGGGCGATATGGCTACACCTTC. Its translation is CSVEDGRYGYTF.

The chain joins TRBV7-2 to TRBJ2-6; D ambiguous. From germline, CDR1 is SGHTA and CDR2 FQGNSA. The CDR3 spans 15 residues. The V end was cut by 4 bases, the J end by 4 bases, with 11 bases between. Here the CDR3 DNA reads TGTGCCAGCAGCTACAGTTTTTCCGGGGCCAACGTCCTGACTTTC. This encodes CASSYSFSGANVLTF.

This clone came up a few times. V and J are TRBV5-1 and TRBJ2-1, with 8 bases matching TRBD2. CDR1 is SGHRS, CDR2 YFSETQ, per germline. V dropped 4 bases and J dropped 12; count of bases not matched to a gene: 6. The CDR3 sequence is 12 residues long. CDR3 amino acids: CASSAGREWQFF. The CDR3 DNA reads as TGCGCCAGCAGCGCCGGGAGGGAGTGGCAGTTCTTC.

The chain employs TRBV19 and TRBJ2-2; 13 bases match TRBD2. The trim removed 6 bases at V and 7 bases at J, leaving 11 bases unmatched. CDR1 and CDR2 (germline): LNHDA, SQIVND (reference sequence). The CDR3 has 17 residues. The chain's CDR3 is CASRLPGLAGRGGELFF. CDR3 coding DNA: TGTGCCAGTAGACTCCCGGGACTAGCGGGACGGGGCGGGGAGCTGTTTTTT.

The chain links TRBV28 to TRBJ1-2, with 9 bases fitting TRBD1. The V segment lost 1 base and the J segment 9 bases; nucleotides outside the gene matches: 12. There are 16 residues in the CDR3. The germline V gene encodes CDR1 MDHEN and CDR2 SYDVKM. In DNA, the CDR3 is TGTGCCAGCAGTTTATCGGGACAGGGTTTTCTCCAGAGCTACACCTTC. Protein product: CASSLSGQGFLQSYTF.

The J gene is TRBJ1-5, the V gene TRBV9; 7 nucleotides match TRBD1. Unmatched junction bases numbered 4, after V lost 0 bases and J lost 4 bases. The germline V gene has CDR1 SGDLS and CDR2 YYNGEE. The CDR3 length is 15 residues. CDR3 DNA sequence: TGTGCCAGCAGCGTAGGGGACAGACAGAATCAGCCCCAGCATTTT. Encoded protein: CASSVGDRQNQPQHF.

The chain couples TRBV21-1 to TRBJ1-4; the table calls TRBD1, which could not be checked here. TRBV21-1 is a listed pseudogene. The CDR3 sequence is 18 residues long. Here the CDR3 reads CASSKFGQGVWENEKLFF. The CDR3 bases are TGTGCCAGCAGCAAATTTGGGCAGGGGGTTTGGGAAAATGAAAAACTGTTTTTT.

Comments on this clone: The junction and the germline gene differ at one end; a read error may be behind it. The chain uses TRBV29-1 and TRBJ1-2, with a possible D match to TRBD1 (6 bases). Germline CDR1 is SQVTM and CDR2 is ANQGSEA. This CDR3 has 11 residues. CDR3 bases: TGCAGCGTTGAGAAGACAGGCCCACTCCACTTC. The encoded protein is CSVEKTGPLHF.

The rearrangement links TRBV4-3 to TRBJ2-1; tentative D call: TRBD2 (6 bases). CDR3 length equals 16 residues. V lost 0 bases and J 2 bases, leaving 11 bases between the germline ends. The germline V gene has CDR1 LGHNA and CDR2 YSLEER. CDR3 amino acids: CASSQEAGPTYNEQFF. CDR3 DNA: TGCGCCAGCAGCCAAGAAGCGGGCCCTACCTACAATGAGCAGTTCTTC.

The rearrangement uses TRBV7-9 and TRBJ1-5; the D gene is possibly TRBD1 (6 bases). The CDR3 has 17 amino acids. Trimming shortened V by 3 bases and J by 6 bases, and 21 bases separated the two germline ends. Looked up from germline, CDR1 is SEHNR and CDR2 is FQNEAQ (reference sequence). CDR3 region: CASSFFSSAGVGQPQHF. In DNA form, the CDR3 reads TGTGCCAGCAGCTTTTTCTCTTCGGCAGGGGTTGGTCAGCCCCAGCATTTT.

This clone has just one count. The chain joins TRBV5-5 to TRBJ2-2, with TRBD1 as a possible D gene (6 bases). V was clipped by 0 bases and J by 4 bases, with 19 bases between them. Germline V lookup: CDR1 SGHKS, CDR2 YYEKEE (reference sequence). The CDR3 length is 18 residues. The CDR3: CASSLGGIGGRSTGELFF. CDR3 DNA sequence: TGTGCCAGCAGCTTGGGTGGTATAGGGGGAAGGTCCACCGGGGAGCTGTTTTTT.

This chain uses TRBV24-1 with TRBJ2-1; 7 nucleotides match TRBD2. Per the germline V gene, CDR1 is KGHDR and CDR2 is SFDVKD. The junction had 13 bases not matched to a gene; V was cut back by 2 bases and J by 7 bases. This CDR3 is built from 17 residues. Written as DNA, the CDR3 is TGTGCCACCAGTGATTCCGTGGGATCCGCGGGACTAAATGAGCAGTTCTTC. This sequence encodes CATSDSVGSAGLNEQFF.

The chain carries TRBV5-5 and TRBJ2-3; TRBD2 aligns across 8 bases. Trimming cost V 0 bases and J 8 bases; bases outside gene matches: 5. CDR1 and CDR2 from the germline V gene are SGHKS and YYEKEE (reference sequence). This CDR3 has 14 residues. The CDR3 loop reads CASSLATSVGTQYF. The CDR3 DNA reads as TGTGCCAGCAGCTTGGCGACTAGCGTCGGTACGCAGTATTTT.